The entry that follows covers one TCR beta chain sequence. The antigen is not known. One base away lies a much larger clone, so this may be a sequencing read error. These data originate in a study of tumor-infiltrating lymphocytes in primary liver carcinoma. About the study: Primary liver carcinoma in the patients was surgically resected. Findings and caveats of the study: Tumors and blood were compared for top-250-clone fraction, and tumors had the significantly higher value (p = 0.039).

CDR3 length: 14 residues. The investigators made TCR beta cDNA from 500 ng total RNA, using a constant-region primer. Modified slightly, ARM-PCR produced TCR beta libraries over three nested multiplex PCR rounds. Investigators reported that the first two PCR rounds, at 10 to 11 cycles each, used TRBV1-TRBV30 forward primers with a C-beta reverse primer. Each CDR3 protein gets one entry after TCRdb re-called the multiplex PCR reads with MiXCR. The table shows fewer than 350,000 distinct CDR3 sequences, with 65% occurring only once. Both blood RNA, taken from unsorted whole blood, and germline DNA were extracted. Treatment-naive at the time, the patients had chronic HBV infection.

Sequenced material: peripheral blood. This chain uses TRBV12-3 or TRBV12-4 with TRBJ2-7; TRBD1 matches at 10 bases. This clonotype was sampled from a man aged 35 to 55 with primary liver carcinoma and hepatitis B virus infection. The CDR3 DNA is TGTGCCAGCAGTCGCGGGACAGGGGACTACGGGCAGTACTTC. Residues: CASSRGTGDYGQYF.